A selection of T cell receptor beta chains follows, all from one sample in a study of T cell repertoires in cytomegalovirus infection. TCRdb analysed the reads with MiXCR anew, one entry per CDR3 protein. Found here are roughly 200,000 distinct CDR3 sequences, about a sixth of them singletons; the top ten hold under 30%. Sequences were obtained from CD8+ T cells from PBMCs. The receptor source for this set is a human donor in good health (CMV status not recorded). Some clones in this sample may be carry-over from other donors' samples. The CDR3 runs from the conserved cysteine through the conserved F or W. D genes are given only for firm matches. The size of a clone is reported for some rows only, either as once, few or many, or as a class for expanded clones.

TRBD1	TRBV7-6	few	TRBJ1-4	CASSPYQGDGEKLFF	TGTGCCAGCAGCCCATACCAGGGGGATGGGGAAAAACTGTTTTTT
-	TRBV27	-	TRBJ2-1	CASSLPDRSNEQFF	TGTGCCAGCAGTTTACCCGACAGATCAAATGAGCAGTTCTTC
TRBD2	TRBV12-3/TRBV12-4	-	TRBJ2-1	CASSTSLAGGNEQFF	TGTGCCAGCAGCACCTCGCTAGCGGGGGGGAATGAGCAGTTCTTC
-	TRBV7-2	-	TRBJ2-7	CASSLLGWPSDYEQYF	TGTGCCAGCAGCTTACTGGGCTGGCCTTCGGACTACGAGCAGTACTTC
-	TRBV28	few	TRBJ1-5	CASSLSGSSNQPQHF	TGTGCCAGCAGTTTATCAGGGTCGAGCAATCAGCCCCAGCATTTT
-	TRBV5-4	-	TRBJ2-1	CASSFYSYNEQFF	TGTGCCAGCAGCTTTTATTCGTACAATGAGCAGTTCTTC
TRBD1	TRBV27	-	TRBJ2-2	CASRQGTNTGELFF	TGTGCCAGCCGACAGGGGACGAACACCGGGGAGCTGTTTTTT
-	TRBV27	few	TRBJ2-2	CASSLLTGNTGELFF	TGTGCCAGCAGTTTATTGACGGGTAATACCGGGGAGCTGTTTTTT
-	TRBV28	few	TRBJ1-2	CASSLNGYTF	TGTGCCAGCAGTTTAAATGGCTACACCTTC
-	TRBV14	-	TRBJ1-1	CASSQDLWTLNTEAFF	TGTGCCAGCAGCCAAGATTTGTGGACCTTGAACACTGAAGCTTTCTTT
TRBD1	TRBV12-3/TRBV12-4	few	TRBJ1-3	CASRSSGQGFSGNTIYF	TGTGCCAGCAGGTCTTCAGGACAGGGTTTCTCTGGAAACACCATATATTTT
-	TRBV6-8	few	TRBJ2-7	CASSYQDLPYEQYF	TGTGCCAGCAGTTACCAGGATCTGCCCTACGAGCAGTACTTC
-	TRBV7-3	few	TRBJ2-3	CASSLRAGTPPDTQYF	TGTGCCAGCAGCTTACGGGCGGGGACTCCCCCAGATACGCAGTATTTT
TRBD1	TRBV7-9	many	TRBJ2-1	CASSPSTGASYNEQFF	TGTGCCAGCAGCCCTTCCACAGGGGCCTCCTACAATGAGCAGTTCTTC
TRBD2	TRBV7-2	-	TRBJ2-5	CASSLVWRGIGETQYF	TGTGCCAGCAGCTTAGTATGGCGGGGGATAGGGGAGACCCAGTACTTC
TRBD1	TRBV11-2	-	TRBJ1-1	CASSLTLGTANTEAFF	TGTGCCAGCAGCTTAACACTAGGGACAGCGAACACTGAAGCTTTCTTT
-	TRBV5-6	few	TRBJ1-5	CASSLLAGQPQHF	TGTGCCAGCAGCTTGCTGGCCGGTCAGCCCCAGCATTTT
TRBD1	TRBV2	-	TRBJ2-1	CASSAGTGFYNEQFF	TGTGCCAGCAGTGCCGGGACAGGGTTTTACAATGAGCAGTTCTTC
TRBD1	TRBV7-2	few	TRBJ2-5	CASSRYRGKRETQYF	TGTGCCAGCAGCCGATACAGGGGAAAAAGAGAGACCCAGTACTTC
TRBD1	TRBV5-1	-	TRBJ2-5	CASSSGQGASETQYF	TGCGCCAGCAGCTCCGGACAGGGGGCTTCAGAGACCCAGTACTTC
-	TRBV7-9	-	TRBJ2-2	CASSIDSKNTGELFF	TGTGCCAGCAGCATCGATTCCAAGAACACCGGGGAGCTGTTTTTT
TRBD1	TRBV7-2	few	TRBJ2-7	CASSNIYRGAVGYEQYF	TGTGCCAGCAGCAACATATACAGGGGGGCTGTAGGCTACGAGCAGTACTTC
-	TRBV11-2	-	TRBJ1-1	CASSLYFNTEAFF	TGTGCCAGCAGCTTATACTTTAACACTGAAGCTTTCTTT
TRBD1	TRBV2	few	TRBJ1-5	CASSEPGQGARQPQHF	TGTGCCAGCAGTGAGCCGGGACAGGGGGCTCGGCAGCCCCAGCATTTT
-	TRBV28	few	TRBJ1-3	CASKASGGSGNTIYF	TGTGCCAGCAAAGCCTCCGGGGGCTCTGGAAACACCATATATTTT
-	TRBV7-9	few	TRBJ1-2	CASSLAEERDYGYTF	TGTGCCAGCAGCTTAGCCGAGGAAAGGGACTATGGCTACACCTTC
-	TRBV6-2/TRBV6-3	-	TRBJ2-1	CASSYFRERNEQFF	TGTGCCAGCAGTTACTTCAGGGAGCGCAATGAGCAGTTCTTC
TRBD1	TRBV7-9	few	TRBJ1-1	CASSPNPRGLNTEAFF	TGTGCCAGCAGCCCAAACCCCAGGGGGCTGAACACTGAAGCTTTCTTT
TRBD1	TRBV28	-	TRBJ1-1	CASSPDRGYSEAFF	TGTGCCAGCAGTCCCGACAGGGGTTACTCTGAAGCTTTCTTT
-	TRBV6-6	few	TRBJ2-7	CASSYTIGGYEQYF	TGTGCCAGCAGTTACACAATCGGGGGCTACGAGCAGTACTTC
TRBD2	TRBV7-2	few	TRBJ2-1	CASSSTRTSGGADEQFF	TGTGCCAGCAGCTCAACTAGGACTAGCGGGGGGGCCGATGAGCAGTTCTTC
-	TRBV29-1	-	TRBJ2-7	CSVPGPGYEQYF	TGCAGCGTTCCAGGGCCCGGGTACGAGCAGTACTTC
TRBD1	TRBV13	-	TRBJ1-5	CASSLGRTGSGNQPQHF	TGTGCCAGCAGCTTAGGAAGGACAGGGTCTGGCAATCAGCCCCAGCATTTT
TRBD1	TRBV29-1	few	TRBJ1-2	CSVEEGTAQGYTF	TGCAGCGTTGAAGAAGGGACAGCGCAAGGCTACACCTTC
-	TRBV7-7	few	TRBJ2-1	CASSRGVSSYNEQFF	TGTGCTAGCAGCCGAGGGGTCAGCTCCTACAATGAGCAGTTCTTC